This TCR beta chain was retrieved from a study of blood T cells in healthy people across ages (dated by TCRdb to about 2015). In the study overall: In model experiments, template switching captured roughly one uniquely barcoded TCR beta cDNA molecule for every two T cells. The donors were divided into four age groups: young (average 16 years), middle-aged (almost 40), aged (roughly 66) and long-lived (approximately 74). Using the same blood draw, the study looked at two additional independent replicas of 1 million unique cDNA reads for two donors, one aged 18 to 30 and the other aged 80 or older. The study measured age-related changes in TCR beta repertoire diversity using deep sequencing normalized with unique cDNA molecular identifiers. To avoid experimental bias, donors of different ages were distributed randomly across sequencing lanes.

This clonotype was seen only a few times. Its antigen target is currently unknown. Nothing much larger sits one base from this clone, and base qualities are not available. Systemically healthy Caucasian individuals from Russia, over 30 in total and aged about 6 to 95 years, were included as donors. Each donor gave ten milliliters of peripheral blood, collected into EDTA-treated Vacutainer tubes. Ficoll-Paque density-gradient centrifugation was used to isolate PBMCs, with at least 6.5 million per sample. Trizol reagent was used to extract total RNA from the PBMCs, yielding at least 5.5 micrograms per sample. For every donor, an aliquot of PBMCs went through flow cytometry to measure the percentages of naive CD45RAhigh/CD27high T cells. The CDR3 has 14 amino acids, counting the end cysteine and phenylalanine. Kept here is only the CDR3 DNA, which spans 42 bases and is read in frame from base 1. The germline V gene provides CDR1 SQVTM and CDR2 ANQGSEA. Trimming takes 7 bases from V and 2 bases from J, and the germline ends sit 16 bases apart.

Overall study results and their limits: The CMV infection status of donors was not known, potentially confounding age-related changes in expanded clonotypes. Total diversity estimates from one million sequenced T cells were considered lower bounds and underestimates. Compared with the aged group, the long-lived group had more naive CD4+ T cells, fewer expanded clones and increased TCR diversity, suggesting age selection. As age increased, observed TCR beta diversity per million T cells dropped in a roughly linear way, and a significant reduction was already evident by age 40. Because profiling used bulk unsorted PBMCs, naive and antigen-experienced compartments could not be compared conclusively. The percentage of naive T cells measured by flow cytometry correlated strongly with observed TCR beta diversity.

Library generation was performed with 5' RACE. The sample was run on an Illumina HiSeq 2500. A second PCR of roughly 6 to 11 cycles was performed with a sample-barcoded 5' primer and a J-beta primer mix. Each TCR beta cDNA molecule received a unique molecular identifier from a template-switch 5' adaptor carrying 12 random nucleotides. Each sample yielded at least 3 million CDR3-containing paired-end reads. First-strand cDNA synthesis was performed from all RNA using the Mint cDNA synthesis kit, with priming by a TRBC-specific oligonucleotide. Following uracil-DNA glycosylase treatment, all cDNA underwent a first 18-cycle PCR with the universal primers M1SS and BC2_uni_R. The paper's processing steps were these. For normalization, 1 million high-quality reads were randomly selected from each sample, with every read carrying a distinct molecular identifier. Reads with shared molecular identifiers were discarded instead of being binned into consensus sequences. MiTCR, with a Q25 quality threshold and the strictest error-elimination algorithm, was used for CDR3 identification, clonotype clustering and error correction. Lower-bound total TCR beta diversity was estimated with a nonparametric unseen species model using Euler transformation. TCRdb took the public reads, trimmed them with fastp at Q25, ran MiXCR for clone calling and kept in-frame beta chains. Each record represents a unique CDR3 protein, reported with the most common genes and DNA among its rows. The V and J calls were not made by the authors but by TCRdb's processing. Counted in this sample were about 780,000 distinct CDR3 sequences; about half of them appeared once. The top ten clonotypes cover roughly 18% of the sample.

The chain couples TRBV29-1 to TRBJ2-3; D gene: possibly TRBD1, on 6 matching bases. The receptor's source is an elderly man in good health. The sequencing sample was made of blood. The nucleotides read TGCAGCGCACAGGGACCTCTCTCCACAGATACGCAGTATTTT. Its translation is CSAQGPLSTDTQYF.